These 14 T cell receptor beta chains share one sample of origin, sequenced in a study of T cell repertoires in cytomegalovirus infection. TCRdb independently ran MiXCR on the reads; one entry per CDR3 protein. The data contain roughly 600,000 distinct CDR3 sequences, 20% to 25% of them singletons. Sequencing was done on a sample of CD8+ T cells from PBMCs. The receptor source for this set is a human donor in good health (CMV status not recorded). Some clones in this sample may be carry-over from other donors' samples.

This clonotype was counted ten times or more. The DNA for the CDR3 is TGTGCCAGCAGCCGCAACAGGGACCTCAATGAGCAGTTCTTC. Translating it yields CASSRNRDLNEQFF. The chain employs TRBV11-2 and TRBJ2-1; D is perhaps TRBD1 (6 bases). The CDR3 is 14 amino acids. V lost 5 bases, J lost 6 bases, and 14 bases lay in between. Germline V gives CDR1 SGHAT, CDR2 FQNNGV.

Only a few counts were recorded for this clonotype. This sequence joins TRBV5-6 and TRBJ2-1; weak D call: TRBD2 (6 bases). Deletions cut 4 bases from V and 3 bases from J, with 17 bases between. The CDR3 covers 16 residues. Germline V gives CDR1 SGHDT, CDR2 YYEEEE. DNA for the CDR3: TGTGCCAGCAGCCGACCGGGACTCACTCTCTACAATGAGCAGTTCTTC. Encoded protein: CASSRPGLTLYNEQFF.

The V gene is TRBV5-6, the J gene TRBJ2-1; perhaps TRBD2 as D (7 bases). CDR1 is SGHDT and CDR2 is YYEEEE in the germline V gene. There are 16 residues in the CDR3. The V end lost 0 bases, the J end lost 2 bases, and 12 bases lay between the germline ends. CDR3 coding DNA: TGTGCCAGCAGCTTGGGCGGGGGCCTTCCCTACAATGAGCAGTTCTTC. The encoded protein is CASSLGGGLPYNEQFF.

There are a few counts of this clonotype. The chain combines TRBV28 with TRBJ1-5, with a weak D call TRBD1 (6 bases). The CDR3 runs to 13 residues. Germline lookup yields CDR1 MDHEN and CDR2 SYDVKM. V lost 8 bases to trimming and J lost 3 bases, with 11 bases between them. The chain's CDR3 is CASQGLDNQPQHF. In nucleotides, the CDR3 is TGTGCCAGCCAGGGGTTGGACAATCAGCCCCAGCATTTT.

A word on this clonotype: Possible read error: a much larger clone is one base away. The CDR3 sequence is CASSQIVTGTSGETQYF. The CDR3, as DNA: TGTGCCAGCAGCCAGATTGTAACCGGGACCTCAGGGGAGACCCAGTACTTC. The rearrangement uses TRBV7-8 and TRBJ2-5, with D tentatively TRBD1 or TRBD2 (5 bases each). Germline CDR1 SGHVS, CDR2 FQNEAQ. Between the trimmed V and J ends, which lost 5 bases and 5 bases, there was a span of 24 bases. The CDR3 loop spans 17 amino acids.

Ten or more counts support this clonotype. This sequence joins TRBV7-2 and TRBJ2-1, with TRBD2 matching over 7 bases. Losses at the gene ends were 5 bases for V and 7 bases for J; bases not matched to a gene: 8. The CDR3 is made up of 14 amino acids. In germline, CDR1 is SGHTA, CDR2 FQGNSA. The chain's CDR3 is CASSPYGGGNEQFF. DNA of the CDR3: TGTGCCAGCAGCCCGTACGGGGGAGGGAATGAGCAGTTCTTC.

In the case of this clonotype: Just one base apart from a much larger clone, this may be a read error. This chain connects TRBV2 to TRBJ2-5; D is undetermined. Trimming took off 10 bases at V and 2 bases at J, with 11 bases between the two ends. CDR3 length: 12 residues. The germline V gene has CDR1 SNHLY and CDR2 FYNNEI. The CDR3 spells CATWRKQETQYF. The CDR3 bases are TGTGCCACCTGGAGAAAACAAGAGACCCAGTACTTC.

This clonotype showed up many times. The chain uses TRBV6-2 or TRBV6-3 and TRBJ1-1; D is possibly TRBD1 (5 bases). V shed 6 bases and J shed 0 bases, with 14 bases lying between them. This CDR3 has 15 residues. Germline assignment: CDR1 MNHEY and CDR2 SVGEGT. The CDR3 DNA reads TGTGCCAGCAGCCCTAGGACACCAATGAACACTGAAGCTTTCTTT. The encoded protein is CASSPRTPMNTEAFF.

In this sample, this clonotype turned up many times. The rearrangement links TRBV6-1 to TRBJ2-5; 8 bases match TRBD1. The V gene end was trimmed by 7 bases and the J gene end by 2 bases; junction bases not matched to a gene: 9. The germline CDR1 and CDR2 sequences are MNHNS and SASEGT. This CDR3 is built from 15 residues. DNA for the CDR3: TGTGCCAGCACCAAGTGGACAGGGCCACAAGAGACCCAGTACTTC. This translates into CASTKWTGPQETQYF.

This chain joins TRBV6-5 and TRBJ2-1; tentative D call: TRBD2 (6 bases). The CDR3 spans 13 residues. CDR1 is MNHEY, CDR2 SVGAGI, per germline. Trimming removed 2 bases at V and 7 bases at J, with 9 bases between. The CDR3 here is CASSYTGGNEQFF. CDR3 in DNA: TGTGCCAGCAGTTACACAGGAGGGAATGAGCAGTTCTTC.

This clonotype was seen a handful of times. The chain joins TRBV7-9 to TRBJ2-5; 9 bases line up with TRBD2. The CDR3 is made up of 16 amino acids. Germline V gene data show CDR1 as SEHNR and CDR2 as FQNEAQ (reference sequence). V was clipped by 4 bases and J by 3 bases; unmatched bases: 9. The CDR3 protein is CASSSTLAGREETQYF. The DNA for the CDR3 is TGTGCCAGCAGCTCGACGCTAGCGGGGAGGGAAGAGACCCAGTACTTC.

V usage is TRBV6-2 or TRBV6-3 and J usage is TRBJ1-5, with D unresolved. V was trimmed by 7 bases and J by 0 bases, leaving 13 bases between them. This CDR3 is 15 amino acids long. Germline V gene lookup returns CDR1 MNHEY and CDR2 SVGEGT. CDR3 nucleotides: TGTGCCAGCACAGAACTCGCGGATAGCAATCAGCCCCAGCATTTT. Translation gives CASTELADSNQPQHF.

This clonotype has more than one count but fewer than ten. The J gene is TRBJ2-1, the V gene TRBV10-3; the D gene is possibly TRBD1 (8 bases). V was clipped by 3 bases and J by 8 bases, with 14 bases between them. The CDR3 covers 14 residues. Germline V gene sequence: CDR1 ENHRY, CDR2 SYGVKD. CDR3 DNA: TGTGCCATCAGTGATACAGGGGGGGCGGATGAGCAGTTCTTC. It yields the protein CAISDTGGADEQFF.

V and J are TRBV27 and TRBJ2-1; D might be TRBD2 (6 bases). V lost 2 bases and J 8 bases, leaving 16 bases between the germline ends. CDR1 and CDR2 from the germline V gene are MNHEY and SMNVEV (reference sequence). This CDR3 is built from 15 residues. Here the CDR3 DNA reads TGTGCCAGCAGTTTAATGGCGGGGACCGGCGATGAGCAGTTCTTC. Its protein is CASSLMAGTGDEQFF.